This paragraph covers one T cell receptor beta chain sequence. Its antigen is unknown. CDR1 is WNHNN, CDR2 SYGVQD, per germline (reference sequence). Trimming removed 1 base from V and 4 bases from J; junction bases left unmatched: 10. This CDR3 comprises 17 residues. Profiling relied on immunoSEQ multiplex PCR, and the TCRdb table lists in-frame clones only, not all of them. The sample records approximately 9,000 clones, approximately 72% being singletons. This sample is part of a study of PD-1 blockade in classical Hodgkin lymphoma. Sample time point: cycle 4 day 1 (C4D1), after 5 to 7 weeks of nivolumab. Each and every patient relapsed after autologous stem cell transplantation, and patients got differing brentuximab vedotin exposure. CD4+ T cells were purified from thawed PBMCs by magnetic negative selection. Findings and caveats of the study: Exclusion applied to patients who initiated nivolumab less than 1 year following ASCT. Factors driving the repertoire differences, possibly disease activity or prior therapy, remain undefined.

V usage is TRBV10-1 and J usage is TRBJ2-1, with TRBD2 matching over 7 bases. The sample here was CD4+ T cells from blood, taken before the fourth cycle of nivolumab. This sequence was found in a human donor with classical Hodgkin lymphoma. This CDR3 reads CASSEFNHGLVYNEQFF. The CDR3 DNA follows: TGCGCCAGCAGTGAGTTCAACCACGGACTAGTTTACAATGAGCAGTTCTTC.